Listed below are T cell receptor beta chains from one sample, sequenced in a study of early T cells in non-severe SARS-CoV-2 infection. TCRdb fed the 5' RACE reads into MiXCR, producing one record per CDR3 protein. The repertoire has tens of thousands of distinct CDR3 sequences, approximately 6% of them found once; the top ten carry roughly 6.9%. The starting material was whole blood, obtained at baseline. These receptors all stem from an adult who was a healthcare worker with PCR-confirmed SARS-CoV-2 infection or an uninfected control (not recorded which). CDR3s include the opening cysteine and the closing phenylalanine or tryptophan. The D gene is left open where the match is weak. Clone size appears in some rows only: once, few, many, or a class for an expanded clone.

clone size | D gene | J gene | V gene | CDR3 protein | CDR3 DNA
. | TRBD2 | TRBJ2-1 | TRBV20-1 | CSARFPSGKTYNEQFF | TGCAGTGCTAGATTCCCTAGCGGGAAGACCTACAATGAGCAGTTCTTC
many | . | TRBJ2-1 | TRBV28 | CASSLRQLHNEQFF | TGTGCCAGCAGTTTGAGACAGCTCCACAATGAGCAGTTCTTC
. | TRBD2 | TRBJ2-3 | TRBV7-3 | CASSLRTSGRSTDTQYF | TGTGCCAGCAGCCTCCGGACTAGCGGGAGAAGCACAGATACGCAGTATTTT
few | . | TRBJ2-1 | TRBV7-9 | CASSLELSSYNEQFF | TGTGCCAGCAGCCTGGAGCTCAGCTCCTACAATGAGCAGTTCTTC
many | TRBD1 | TRBJ1-5 | TRBV7-8 | CASTTGQGARNQPQHF | TGTGCCAGCACGACTGGACAGGGGGCGCGCAATCAGCCCCAGCATTTT
few | . | TRBJ2-7 | TRBV2 | CASSVGGQPYEQYF | TGTGCCAGCAGCGTAGGGGGTCAGCCCTACGAGCAGTACTTC
. | TRBD2 | TRBJ2-7 | TRBV20-1 | CARTSGSYEQYF | TGCGCCAGGACTAGCGGGAGCTACGAGCAGTACTTC
few | . | TRBJ1-4 | TRBV7-9 | CASSGKDNYEKLFF | TGTGCCAGCAGCGGCAAGGACAATTATGAAAAACTGTTTTTT
. | . | TRBJ2-5 | TRBV28 | CASNNANNQETQYF | TGTGCCAGCAATAACGCGAATAACCAAGAGACCCAGTACTTC
many | . | TRBJ1-5 | TRBV28 | CASRKEILNQPQHF | TGTGCCAGCAGGAAGGAGATACTCAATCAGCCCCAGCATTTT
. | . | TRBJ2-7 | TRBV13 | CASSRQGLDLYEQYF | TGTGCCAGCAGTCGACAGGGACTAGATCTATACGAGCAGTACTTC
many | . | TRBJ2-1 | TRBV11-2 | CASETQGALYNEQFF | TGTGCCAGCGAAACTCAGGGTGCCCTCTACAATGAGCAGTTCTTC
few | TRBD1 | TRBJ2-5 | TRBV5-1 | CASSFSGGAGETQYF | TGCGCCAGCAGCTTTTCAGGGGGCGCGGGCGAGACCCAGTACTTC
few | TRBD2 | TRBJ2-3 | TRBV7-9 | CASSLSGTTDTQYF | TGTGCCAGCAGCCTGAGCGGGACCACAGATACGCAGTATTTT
many | TRBD1 | TRBJ2-5 | TRBV7-2 | CASSRTGSQETQYF | TGTGCCAGCAGCAGGACAGGGTCGCAAGAGACCCAGTACTTC
few | TRBD2 | TRBJ2-1 | TRBV27 | CASHYQGLAGVVIKYNEQFF | TGTGCCAGCCACTATCAGGGGCTAGCGGGAGTGGTGATTAAGTACAATGAGCAGTTCTTC
few | . | TRBJ2-5 | TRBV25-1 | CASGSVGVQETQYF | TGTGCCAGCGGGTCGGTGGGGGTACAAGAGACCCAGTACTTC
. | TRBD1 | TRBJ2-5 | TRBV29-1 | CSVRDRVGSETQYF | TGCAGCGTCAGGGACAGGGTAGGGTCAGAGACCCAGTACTTC
. | . | TRBJ1-6 | TRBV12-5 | CTSKALNNSPLHF | TGTACTAGTAAAGCCCTGAACAATTCACCCCTCCACTTT
few | TRBD1 | TRBJ1-2 | TRBV24-1 | CATSGRQGGGYTF | TGTGCCACCAGTGGAAGACAGGGGGGAGGCTACACCTTC
few | TRBD1 | TRBJ2-3 | TRBV28 | CASSFQDRGQYF | TGTGCCAGCAGTTTCCAGGACAGGGGGCAGTATTTT
. | . | TRBJ2-7 | TRBV30 | CAWTGTFHEQYF | TGTGCCTGGACAGGGACTTTCCACGAGCAGTACTTC
. | . | TRBJ2-1 | TRBV7-2 | CASSLGAFSYNEQFF | TGTGCCAGCAGCTTAGGGGCGTTCTCCTACAATGAGCAGTTCTTC
. | TRBD2 | TRBJ2-3 | TRBV4-1 | CASSQGRASGSLDTQYF | TGCGCCAGCAGCCAAGGCAGGGCTAGCGGGAGTTTAGATACGCAGTATTTT
few | TRBD2 | TRBJ2-1 | TRBV24-1 | CATSSGRAVNYNEQFF | TGTGCCACCAGTAGCGGGAGGGCCGTGAATTACAATGAGCAGTTCTTC
few | TRBD2 | TRBJ2-3 | TRBV12-3/TRBV12-4 | CASSHQGLAGGRLYF | TGTGCCAGCAGTCATCAAGGACTAGCGGGAGGCCGGCTGTATTTT
many | . | TRBJ1-3 | TRBV11-2 | CASSLQVSSGNTIYF | TGTGCCAGCAGCTTACAGGTTTCTTCTGGAAACACCATATATTTT
many | . | TRBJ2-1 | TRBV12-3/TRBV12-4 | CASSLLRNEQFF | TGTGCCAGCAGTTTATTGCGGAATGAGCAGTTCTTC
many | TRBD2 | TRBJ2-1 | TRBV11-1 | CASSTTGLAIGYNEQFF | TGTGCCAGCAGCACAACGGGACTAGCGATAGGGTACAATGAGCAGTTCTTC
. | TRBD2 | TRBJ2-1 | TRBV10-2 | CASSETRLAGDNEQFF | TGCGCCAGCAGTGAGACACGACTAGCGGGAGATAATGAGCAGTTCTTC
. | . | TRBJ2-1 | TRBV20-1 | CSASPGAYNEQFF | TGCAGTGCTAGTCCAGGGGCCTACAATGAGCAGTTCTTC
many | . | TRBJ2-3 | TRBV5-5 | CASSLEKDRTSTDTQYF | TGTGCCAGCAGCTTGGAAAAGGACAGAACTAGCACAGATACGCAGTATTTT
many | . | TRBJ2-3 | TRBV7-8 | CASSLGLPTDTQYF | TGTGCCAGCAGCTTGGGACTTCCAACAGATACGCAGTATTTT
many | . | TRBJ2-2 | TRBV6-5 | CASSHKNTGELFF | TGTGCCAGCAGTCACAAGAACACCGGGGAGCTGTTTTTT
. | TRBD2 | TRBJ2-5 | TRBV12-3/TRBV12-4 | CASSLRAGYQETQYF | TGTGCCAGCAGTTTGCGAGCGGGGTACCAAGAGACCCAGTACTTC
medium-sized | TRBD1 | TRBJ1-1 | TRBV27 | CASRDRARTEAFF | TGTGCCAGCCGTGACAGGGCTCGGACTGAAGCTTTCTTT
many | TRBD2 | TRBJ2-7 | TRBV28 | CASSLLTALETSESEQYF | TGTGCCAGCAGTTTATTAACAGCGCTCGAGACTAGCGAATCCGAGCAGTACTTC
. | . | TRBJ1-2 | TRBV4-3 | CASSQERYSTIYGYTF | TGCGCCAGCAGCCAAGAAAGGTACAGCACCATCTATGGCTACACCTTC
. | . | TRBJ1-5 | TRBV20-1 | CSARTGTGGNQPQHF | TGCAGTGCTCGAACAGGGACTGGAGGCAATCAGCCCCAGCATTTT
many | . | TRBJ2-1 | TRBV6-5 | CASSELGQYRRGEQFF | TGTGCCAGCAGCGAACTAGGCCAATATCGGCGGGGTGAGCAGTTCTTC
few | TRBD2 | TRBJ2-3 | TRBV11-3 | CASSLARTSAGTDTQYF | TGTGCCAGCAGCTTAGCCCGGACTAGCGCTGGCACAGATACGCAGTATTTT
many | . | TRBJ1-2 | TRBV9 | CASSVATGMSGVGYTF | TGTGCCAGCAGCGTAGCTACAGGGATGTCAGGGGTTGGCTACACCTTC
. | TRBD1 | TRBJ2-1 | TRBV6-5 | CASRTPGQGKNEQFF | TGTGCCAGCAGGACCCCCGGACAGGGAAAAAATGAGCAGTTCTTC
many | . | TRBJ2-7 | TRBV12-3/TRBV12-4 | CASSLRTYEQYF | TGTGCCAGCAGTTTAAGGACCTACGAGCAGTACTTC
. | . | TRBJ2-2 | TRBV5-1 | CASSFSTGELFF | TGCGCCAGCAGCTTTAGCACCGGGGAGCTGTTTTTT
. | . | TRBJ2-3 | TRBV12-3/TRBV12-4 | CASSRSLTGADTQYF | TGTGCCAGCAGTCGATCTCTAACTGGGGCAGATACGCAGTATTTT
few | TRBD2 | TRBJ2-3 | TRBV9 | CASSVRMGTSGRVSADTQYF | TGTGCCAGCAGCGTAAGGATGGGGACTAGCGGGAGGGTAAGCGCAGATACGCAGTATTTT
many | . | TRBJ2-5 | TRBV7-6 | CASSAAGETQYF | TGTGCCAGCAGCGCGGCGGGAGAGACCCAGTACTTC
. | . | TRBJ2-1 | TRBV19 | CASSRGTEQFF | TGTGCCAGTAGTAGGGGGACGGAGCAGTTCTTC
. | TRBD1 | TRBJ1-4 | TRBV27 | CASSLGQGASTNEKLFF | TGTGCCAGCAGTTTAGGACAGGGGGCGTCGACTAATGAAAAACTGTTTTTT
many | TRBD2 | TRBJ2-1 | TRBV20-1 | CSARLAGVKIYNEQFF | TGCAGTGCTAGACTAGCGGGAGTTAAAATCTACAATGAGCAGTTCTTC
many | . | TRBJ2-1 | TRBV14 | CASSHLLYDNEQFF | TGTGCCAGCAGCCATCTACTCTATGACAATGAGCAGTTCTTC
many | TRBD2 | TRBJ2-1 | TRBV7-9 | CASSFGTSGTHEQFF | TGTGCCAGCAGCTTCGGGACTAGCGGGACCCATGAGCAGTTCTTC
. | . | TRBJ1-1 | TRBV19 | CASPPSGNLNTEAFF | TGTGCCAGCCCCCCCTCTGGGAATTTGAACACTGAAGCTTTCTTT
many | TRBD1 | TRBJ2-5 | TRBV7-8 | CASSLAGTGGLETQYF | TGTGCCAGCAGCTTAGCCGGGACAGGGGGCCTGGAGACCCAGTACTTC
few | . | TRBJ2-3 | TRBV5-4 | CASSLDPFGGTDTQYF | TGTGCCAGCAGCTTGGATCCCTTCGGGGGCACAGATACGCAGTATTTT
many | . | TRBJ2-1 | TRBV28 | CASSPRRLVAHNEQFF | TGTGCCAGCAGTCCCCGGAGGCTAGTTGCACACAATGAGCAGTTCTTC
few | . | TRBJ2-3 | TRBV7-2 | CASSFGRGTDTQYF | TGTGCCAGCAGCTTCGGCAGGGGCACAGATACGCAGTATTTT
few | . | TRBJ1-2 | TRBV20-1 | CSAPQGGPLKSGYTF | TGCAGTGCTCCACAGGGTGGCCCCCTAAAGTCTGGCTACACCTTC